This T cell receptor (beta chain) was sequenced during a study of OX40 agonist ivuxolimab in advanced cancers. Study overall: There were three patients with partial responses, one having hepatocellular carcinoma and two cutaneous melanoma.

Notes on the study in general: Among the lowest levels of clonal expansion were found in partial responders at 0.1-3.0 mg/kg. Antigens targeted by the expanded peripheral T cells were not determined.

Generated by immunoSEQ multiplex PCR, the TCRdb table keeps only in-frame clones and is missing some. The table records about 62,000 clones, 84% of them present only once. For this clone: The target antigen is unknown.

This CDR3 spans 15 amino acids. V gave up 4 bases and J gave up 0 bases, with 9 bases separating them. Germline V CDR1 and CDR2: LNHNV, YYDKDF (reference sequence). The sample was CD4+ or CD8+ T cells sorted from blood, taken in a trial of the OX40 agonist ivuxolimab. This receptor was taken from an adult with an advanced solid tumor such as melanoma, head and neck, liver or kidney cancer. The genes are TRBV15 and TRBJ1-4, with D unclear. The CDR3 coding sequence is TGTGCCACCAGCAACCTAGAAACAACTAATGAAAAACTGTTTTTT. This encodes CATSNLETTNEKLFF.